This T cell receptor beta chain derives from a study of cytomegalovirus exposure and HLA in healthy donors. Details on this clone: Its specificity is unknown.

Study conclusions and caveats: Clonal expansion, a later analysis showed, was greater in HLA-associated TCR beta chains than in equally common others. With DRB1 most and HLA-C fewest, TCR association rates differed between HLA loci in a later analysis. Later on, an analysis found that several of the most significant clusters appeared to be linked to common viral pathogens, which included parvovirus B19.

The V end was cut by 5 bases, the J end by 6 bases, with 10 bases between. CDR3 length equals 13 residues. Germline CDR1 and CDR2: MNHEY and SMNVEV (reference sequence). Vbeta (60) and Jbeta (13) primers were used in the PCR. In the source study's methods: Unique TCR beta chains totaled approximately 83 million in a later count, with approximately 11 million of them shared. Measured with immunoSEQ multiplex PCR; TCRdb has only the in-frame clones, and not every one. That table gives V, J and clone size, and the DNA gave D and trimming. The sample comprises more than 110,000 clones, more than 75% of which are singletons, and over 3% rests with the top ten.

The J gene is TRBJ2-2, the V gene TRBV27, with D perhaps TRBD2 (5 bases). This clonotype was obtained from a female donor in good health and CMV-seronegative. Sequencing used PBMCs. DNA of the CDR3: TGTGCCAGCAGTCCAGGACTCCCCGGGGAGCTGTTTTTT. Translated: CASSPGLPGELFF.